Listed below are T cell receptor beta chains from one sample, sequenced in a study of technical replicates of blood from a handful of donors. Repertoires were generated with immunoSEQ multiplex PCR, while TCRdb's copy carries only in-frame clones and drops some. The table has about 82,000 clones, over 90% seen once. The source material was T cells isolated from PBMCs. These TCRs come from a human donor in good health. CDR3s include the opening cysteine and the closing phenylalanine or tryptophan. The order of the fields is CDR3 DNA, CDR3 protein, D gene, clone size, J gene, V gene. D genes are given only for firm matches. Expanded clones are given a class, and other clones once, few, many or no size at all.

cdr3_nt: TGTGCCAGCAGTCCGCGCCGAGCGGCAGCCCGAGAATGGACTGAAGCTTTCTTT; cdr3_aa: CASSPRRAAAREWTEAFF; d_call: NA; clone_size: NA; j_call: TRBJ1-1; v_call: TRBV27
cdr3_nt: TGCAGCGTTGGCGGGCCTAGCGGGAGAACAGATACGCAGTATTTT; cdr3_aa: CSVGGPSGRTDTQYF; d_call: TRBD2; clone_size: NA; j_call: TRBJ2-3; v_call: TRBV29-1
cdr3_nt: TGCGCCAGCAGCCAAGGGGGGGGGCCCGCAAGCTCCTACGAGCAGTACTTC; cdr3_aa: CASSQGGGPASSYEQYF; d_call: NA; clone_size: NA; j_call: TRBJ2-7; v_call: TRBV4-3
cdr3_nt: TGTGCCAGCCTAGGCCTGGGGGGAGCTAACTATGGCTACACCTTC; cdr3_aa: CASLGLGGANYGYTF; d_call: NA; clone_size: NA; j_call: TRBJ1-2; v_call: TRBV27
cdr3_nt: TGTGCCAGCAGCGCCCCCGGGACAGGGGTCGTCTATGGCTACACCTTC; cdr3_aa: CASSAPGTGVVYGYTF; d_call: TRBD1; clone_size: NA; j_call: TRBJ1-2; v_call: TRBV9
cdr3_nt: TGTGCCAGCAGCGCTACCGGGACTAGCTGGTCCAATGAGCAGTTCTTC; cdr3_aa: CASSATGTSWSNEQFF; d_call: TRBD2; clone_size: once; j_call: TRBJ2-1; v_call: TRBV9
cdr3_nt: TGTGCCAGCAGTTTATCGATGGTAGCTAACACTGAAGCTTTCTTT; cdr3_aa: CASSLSMVANTEAFF; d_call: NA; clone_size: NA; j_call: TRBJ1-1; v_call: TRBV27
cdr3_nt: TGTGCCAGCAGCCCCCTGACAGGTTTGGATCAGCCCCAGCATTTT; cdr3_aa: CASSPLTGLDQPQHF; d_call: NA; clone_size: NA; j_call: TRBJ1-5; v_call: TRBV7-2
cdr3_nt: TGTGCCAGCAGCTTGGAAGGGACTAGCTTATACGAGCAGTACTTC; cdr3_aa: CASSLEGTSLYEQYF; d_call: TRBD2; clone_size: NA; j_call: TRBJ2-7; v_call: TRBV5-4
cdr3_nt: TGTGCCAGCTCACAAGGACAGGGGATAACTGAAGCTTTCTTT; cdr3_aa: CASSQGQGITEAFF; d_call: TRBD1; clone_size: once; j_call: TRBJ1-1; v_call: TRBV18
cdr3_nt: TGTGCCAGCAGCCCGCGCCCGGACTTCAATCAGCCCCAGCATTTT; cdr3_aa: CASSPRPDFNQPQHF; d_call: NA; clone_size: NA; j_call: TRBJ1-5; v_call: TRBV5-6
cdr3_nt: TGTGCCAGCAGCCCAGACAGGGGGCGCGCAGATACGCAGTATTTT; cdr3_aa: CASSPDRGRADTQYF; d_call: TRBD1; clone_size: NA; j_call: TRBJ2-3; v_call: TRBV11-3
cdr3_nt: TGTGCCAGCAGCGTAGCCCGGACAGGGGTCAACACCGGGGAGCTGTTTTTT; cdr3_aa: CASSVARTGVNTGELFF; d_call: TRBD1; clone_size: NA; j_call: TRBJ2-2; v_call: TRBV9
cdr3_nt: TGTGCCAGCAGCCCGGGACAGGCAAGCAATCAGCCCCAGCATTTT; cdr3_aa: CASSPGQASNQPQHF; d_call: TRBD1; clone_size: NA; j_call: TRBJ1-5; v_call: TRBV9
cdr3_nt: TGTGCCAGTAGTATCAGGGGGCTAGGAGGGACTGAAGCTTTCTTT; cdr3_aa: CASSIRGLGGTEAFF; d_call: TRBD1; clone_size: NA; j_call: TRBJ1-1; v_call: TRBV19
cdr3_nt: TGTGCCAGCAGCGTAGCCCCGTACCAAGAGACCCAGTACTTC; cdr3_aa: CASSVAPYQETQYF; d_call: NA; clone_size: NA; j_call: TRBJ2-5; v_call: TRBV9
cdr3_nt: TGTGCCAGCAGCCCCCGGACTAGCGGGAGGATCGGGGGAGAGACCCAGTACTTC; cdr3_aa: CASSPRTSGRIGGETQYF; d_call: TRBD2; clone_size: NA; j_call: TRBJ2-5; v_call: TRBV11-3
cdr3_nt: TGTGCCAGCAGCTTAGCTTATGCGGAGGTTTACAATGAGCAGTTCTTC; cdr3_aa: CASSLAYAEVYNEQFF; d_call: NA; clone_size: NA; j_call: TRBJ2-1; v_call: TRBV7-2
cdr3_nt: TGCGCCAGCAGCCAAGCGGTAGGGACTAGCGGGAGAGGTGAGCAGTTCTTC; cdr3_aa: CASSQAVGTSGRGEQFF; d_call: TRBD2; clone_size: once; j_call: TRBJ2-1; v_call: TRBV4-3
cdr3_nt: TGTGCCAGTAGTACCCCGGAGGGCCCTCGGACTGAAGCTTTCTTT; cdr3_aa: CASSTPEGPRTEAFF; d_call: NA; clone_size: NA; j_call: TRBJ1-1; v_call: TRBV19
cdr3_nt: TGCGCCAGCAGTGATCTCGGGGATGAGGAGCAGTTCTTC; cdr3_aa: CASSDLGDEEQFF; d_call: NA; clone_size: NA; j_call: TRBJ2-1; v_call: TRBV10-2
cdr3_nt: TGCAGCGTTGTGGGCCCAGAGAGCTATGGCTACACCTTC; cdr3_aa: CSVVGPESYGYTF; d_call: NA; clone_size: once; j_call: TRBJ1-2; v_call: TRBV29-1
cdr3_nt: TGTGCCAGCAGTTTCATTCAGGGACTAGCGGAAGGGTACGAGCAGTACTTC; cdr3_aa: CASSFIQGLAEGYEQYF; d_call: TRBD2; clone_size: NA; j_call: TRBJ2-7; v_call: TRBV27
cdr3_nt: TGCGCCAGCCCCGCGGACAGAAGATCGCATGGCTACACCTTC; cdr3_aa: CASPADRRSHGYTF; d_call: NA; clone_size: NA; j_call: TRBJ1-2; v_call: TRBV5-1
cdr3_nt: TGTGCCAGCGGAGGACTAGCTGGAGGCGAGCAGTACTTC; cdr3_aa: CASGGLAGGEQYF; d_call: TRBD2; clone_size: NA; j_call: TRBJ2-7; v_call: TRBV28
cdr3_nt: TGCGCCAGCAGCTTGGCAGCCGGGATGTTGGAGCAGTTCTTC; cdr3_aa: CASSLAAGMLEQFF; d_call: NA; clone_size: NA; j_call: TRBJ2-1; v_call: TRBV5-1
cdr3_nt: TGTGCCAGCAGCCAAGGAACAGGGGGCAATCAGCCCCAGCATTTT; cdr3_aa: CASSQGTGGNQPQHF; d_call: TRBD1; clone_size: once; j_call: TRBJ1-5; v_call: TRBV14
cdr3_nt: TGTGCCAGCAGCCGGGGGGGGTCCACTGAAGCTTTCTTT; cdr3_aa: CASSRGGSTEAFF; d_call: NA; clone_size: NA; j_call: TRBJ1-1; v_call: TRBV7-9
cdr3_nt: TGTGCCAGCAGACAGGGACAACCGAACACCGGGGAGCTGTTTTTT; cdr3_aa: CASRQGQPNTGELFF; d_call: NA; clone_size: NA; j_call: TRBJ2-2; v_call: TRBV7-3
cdr3_nt: TGTGCCTGGAGTGCAGACATTCACACTGAAGCTTTCTTT; cdr3_aa: CAWSADIHTEAFF; d_call: NA; clone_size: NA; j_call: TRBJ1-1; v_call: TRBV30